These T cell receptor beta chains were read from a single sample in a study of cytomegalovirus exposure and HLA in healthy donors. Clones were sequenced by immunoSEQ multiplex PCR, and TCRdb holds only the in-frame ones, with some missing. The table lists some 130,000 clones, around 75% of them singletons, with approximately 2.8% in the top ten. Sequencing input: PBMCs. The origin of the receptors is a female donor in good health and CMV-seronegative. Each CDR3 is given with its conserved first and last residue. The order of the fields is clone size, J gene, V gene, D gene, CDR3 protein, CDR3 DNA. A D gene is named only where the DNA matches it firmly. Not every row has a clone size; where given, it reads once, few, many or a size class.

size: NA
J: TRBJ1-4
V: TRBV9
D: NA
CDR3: CASSRHPAEKLFF
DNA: TGTGCCAGCAGCCGACACCCGGCGGAAAAACTGTTTTTT

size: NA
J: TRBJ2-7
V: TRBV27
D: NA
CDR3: CASGGPYEQYF
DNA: TGTGCCAGCGGAGGGCCCTACGAGCAGTACTTC

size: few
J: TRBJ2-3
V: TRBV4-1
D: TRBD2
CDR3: CASSQTSGGDTQYF
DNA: TGCGCCAGCAGCCAAACTAGCGGGGGTGATACGCAGTATTTT

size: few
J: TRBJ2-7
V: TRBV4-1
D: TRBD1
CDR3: CASSQVIQGAREQYF
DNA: TGCGCCAGCAGCCAAGTCATACAGGGGGCGAGGGAGCAGTACTTC

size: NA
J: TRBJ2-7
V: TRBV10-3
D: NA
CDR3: CATRQDNSYEQYF
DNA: TGTGCCACCCGCCAGGACAACTCCTACGAGCAGTACTTC

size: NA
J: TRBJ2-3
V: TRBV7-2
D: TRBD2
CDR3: CASSPTWKGTRGLSDTQYF
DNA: TGTGCCAGCAGCCCAACCTGGAAAGGGACTAGAGGACTTTCAGATACGCAGTATTTT

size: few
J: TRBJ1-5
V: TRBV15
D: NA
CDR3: CATSIQTGQPQHF
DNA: TGTGCCACCAGCATCCAGACAGGTCAGCCCCAGCATTTT

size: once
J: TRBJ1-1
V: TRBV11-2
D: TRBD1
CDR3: CASSLASQGAYTEAFF
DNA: TGTGCCAGCAGCTTAGCGTCCCAGGGGGCCTATACTGAAGCTTTCTTT

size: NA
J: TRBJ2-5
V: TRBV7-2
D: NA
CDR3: CASSLPKQETQYF
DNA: TGTGCCAGCAGCTTACCTAAACAAGAGACCCAGTACTTC

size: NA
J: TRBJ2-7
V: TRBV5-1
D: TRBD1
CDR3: CASSPRDRNEQYF
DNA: TGCGCCAGCAGCCCCCGGGACAGAAACGAGCAGTACTTC

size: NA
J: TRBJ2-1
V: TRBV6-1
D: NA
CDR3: CASSEVVAERQFF
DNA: TGTGCCAGCAGTGAAGTGGTGGCGGAGAGGCAGTTCTTC

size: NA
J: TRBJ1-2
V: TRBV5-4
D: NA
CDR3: CASSSDFNYGYTF
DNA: TGTGCCAGCAGCTCAGACTTTAACTATGGCTACACCTTC

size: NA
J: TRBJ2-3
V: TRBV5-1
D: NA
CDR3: CASSLVWAGDTQYF
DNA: TGCGCCAGCAGCTTGGTTTGGGCTGGAGATACGCAGTATTTT

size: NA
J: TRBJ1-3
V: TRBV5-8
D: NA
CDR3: CASSLRGDNIYSGNTIYF
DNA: TGTGCCAGCAGCTTGCGGGGGGACAACATCTACTCTGGAAACACCATATATTTT

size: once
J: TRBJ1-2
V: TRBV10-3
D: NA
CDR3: CAISVQNYGYTF
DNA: TGTGCCATCAGTGTTCAGAACTATGGCTACACCTTC

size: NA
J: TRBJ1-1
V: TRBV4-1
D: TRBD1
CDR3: CASSRDREAFF
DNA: TGCGCCAGCAGCCGGGACAGGGAAGCTTTCTTT

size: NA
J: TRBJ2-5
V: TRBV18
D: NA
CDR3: CASSPRQKETQYF
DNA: TGTGCCAGCTCACCACGACAGAAAGAGACCCAGTACTTC

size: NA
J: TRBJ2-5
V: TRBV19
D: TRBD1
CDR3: CATKRTGVASETQYF
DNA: TGTGCCACTAAGAGGACAGGCGTAGCGAGTGAGACCCAGTACTTC

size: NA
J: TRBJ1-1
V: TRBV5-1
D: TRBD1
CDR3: CASSFQGDNTEAFF
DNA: TGCGCCAGCAGCTTTCAGGGGGACAACACTGAAGCTTTCTTT

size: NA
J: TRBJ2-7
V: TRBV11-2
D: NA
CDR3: CASSLGLSPSHEQYF
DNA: TGTGCCAGCAGCTTAGGTTTATCCCCGAGCCACGAGCAGTACTTC

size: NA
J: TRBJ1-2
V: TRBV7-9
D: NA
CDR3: CASSLAGFYGYTF
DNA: TGTGCCAGCAGCTTGGCGGGTTTCTATGGCTACACCTTC

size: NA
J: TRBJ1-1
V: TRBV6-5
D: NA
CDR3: CASSYTPRRVNTEAFF
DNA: TGTGCCAGCAGTTACACCCCTCGCCGGGTCAACACTGAAGCTTTCTTT

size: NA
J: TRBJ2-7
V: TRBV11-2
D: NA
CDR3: CASSPPSGVGEQYF
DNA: TGTGCCAGCAGCCCTCCTTCAGGGGTGGGCGAGCAGTACTTC

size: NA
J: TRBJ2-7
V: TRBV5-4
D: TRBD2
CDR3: CASSLGRGGLAVSSYEQYF
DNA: TGTGCCAGCAGCTTGGGGAGGGGAGGACTAGCGGTTAGCTCCTACGAGCAGTACTTC

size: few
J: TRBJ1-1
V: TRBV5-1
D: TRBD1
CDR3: CASSLGPGGNTEAFF
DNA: TGCGCCAGCAGCTTGGGTCCAGGGGGGAACACTGAAGCTTTCTTT

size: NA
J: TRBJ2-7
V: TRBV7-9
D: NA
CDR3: CASSFEQGGQYF
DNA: TGTGCCAGCAGCTTTGAGCAGGGCGGGCAGTACTTC

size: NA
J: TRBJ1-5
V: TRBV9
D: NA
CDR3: CASSGDQGVDQPQHF
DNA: TGTGCCAGCAGCGGCGATCAGGGCGTGGATCAGCCCCAGCATTTT

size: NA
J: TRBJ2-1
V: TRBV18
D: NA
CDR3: CASSPTGSDNEQFF
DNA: TGTGCCAGCTCACCTACGGGATCAGACAATGAGCAGTTCTTC

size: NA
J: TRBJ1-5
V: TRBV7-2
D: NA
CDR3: CASSSSSYSNQPQHF
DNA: TGTGCCAGCAGCTCCTCGAGCTATAGCAATCAGCCCCAGCATTTT

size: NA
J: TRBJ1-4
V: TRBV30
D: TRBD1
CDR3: CAWMGQVTEKLFF
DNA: TGTGCCTGGATGGGACAGGTCACGGAAAAACTGTTTTTT

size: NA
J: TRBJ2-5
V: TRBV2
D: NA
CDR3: CASSELAETQYF
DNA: TGTGCCAGCAGTGAACTTGCGGAGACCCAGTACTTC

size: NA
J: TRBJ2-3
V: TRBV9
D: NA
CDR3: CASSPRTALDTQYF
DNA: TGTGCCAGCAGCCCTCGGACTGCCCTGGATACGCAGTATTTT

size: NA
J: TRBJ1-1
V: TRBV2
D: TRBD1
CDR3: CASSGPGGTEAFF
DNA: TGTGCCAGCAGTGGTCCAGGGGGCACTGAAGCTTTCTTT

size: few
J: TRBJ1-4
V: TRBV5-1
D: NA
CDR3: CASSLVGRAGEKLFF
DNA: TGCGCCAGCAGCTTGGTTGGCAGGGCCGGGGAAAAACTGTTTTTT

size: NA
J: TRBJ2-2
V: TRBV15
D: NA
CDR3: CATSRDFRGLNTGELFF
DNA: TGTGCCACCAGCAGAGATTTCCGCGGGCTAAACACCGGGGAGCTGTTTTTT

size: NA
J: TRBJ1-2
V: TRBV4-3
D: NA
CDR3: CASSQGIRRDSWYGYTF
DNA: TGCGCCAGCAGCCAAGGCATACGGAGGGACTCTTGGTATGGCTACACCTTC

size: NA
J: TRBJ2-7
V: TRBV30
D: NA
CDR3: CAWSRGVSPYEQYF
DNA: TGTGCCTGGAGTAGAGGAGTGTCGCCCTACGAGCAGTACTTC

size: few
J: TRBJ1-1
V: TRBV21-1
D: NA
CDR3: CASSKGSQGDTEAFF
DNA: TGTGCCAGCAGCAAAGGCAGCCAGGGGGACACTGAAGCTTTCTTT

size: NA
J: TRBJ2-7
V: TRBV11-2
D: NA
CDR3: CASSGGARGSYEQYF
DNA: TGTGCCAGCAGCGGGGGGGCCCGGGGCTCCTACGAGCAGTACTTC

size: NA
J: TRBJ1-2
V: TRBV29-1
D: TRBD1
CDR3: CSVRDRAYGYTF
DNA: TGCAGCGTTCGAGACAGGGCCTATGGCTACACCTTC

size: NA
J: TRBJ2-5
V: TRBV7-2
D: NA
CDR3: CASSLVRQAQTQYF
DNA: TGTGCCAGCAGCTTAGTCCGGCAGGCCCAGACCCAGTACTTC

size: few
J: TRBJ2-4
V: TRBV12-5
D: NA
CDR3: CASGLGRGAQNIQYF
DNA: TGTGCTAGTGGTTTGGGAAGGGGCGCCCAAAACATTCAGTACTTC

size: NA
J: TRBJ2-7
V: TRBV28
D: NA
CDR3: CASSLAAGRGEQYF
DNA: TGTGCCAGCAGTTTAGCGGCGGGGCGCGGGGAGCAGTACTTC

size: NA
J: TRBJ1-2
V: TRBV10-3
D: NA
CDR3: CAIRRSRGALCGYTF
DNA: TGTGCCATCAGAAGGAGCAGGGGCGCATTGTGTGGCTACACCTTC

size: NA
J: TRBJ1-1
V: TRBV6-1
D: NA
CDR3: CASNLQPNTEAFF
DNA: TGTGCCAGCAATTTACAGCCGAACACTGAAGCTTTCTTT

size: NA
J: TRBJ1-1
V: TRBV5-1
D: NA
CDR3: CASSLRGGGPSEAFF
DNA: TGCGCCAGCAGCTTGAGGGGGGGCGGACCTAGTGAAGCTTTCTTT

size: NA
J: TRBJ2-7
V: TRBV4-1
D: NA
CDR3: CASSFSGLVGGEQYF
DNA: TGCGCCAGCAGTTTCTCGGGCCTCGTGGGGGGAGAGCAGTACTTC

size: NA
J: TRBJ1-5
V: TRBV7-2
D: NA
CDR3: CASSLATGQPQHF
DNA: TGTGCCAGCAGCTTAGCAACCGGTCAGCCCCAGCATTTT

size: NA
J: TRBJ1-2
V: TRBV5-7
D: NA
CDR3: CASSGGGTGYGYTF
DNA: TGTGCCAGCAGCGGGGGGGGGACGGGCTATGGCTACACCTTC

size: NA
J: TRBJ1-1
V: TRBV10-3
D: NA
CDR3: CAISESRQGRPNTEAFF
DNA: TGTGCCATCAGTGAGTCTCGGCAGGGGAGACCGAACACTGAAGCTTTCTTT

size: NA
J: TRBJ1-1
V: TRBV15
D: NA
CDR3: CATSRGVVNTEAFF
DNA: TGTGCCACCAGCAGGGGAGTTGTGAACACTGAAGCTTTCTTT